These T cell receptor beta chains were read from a single sample in a study of blood T cell repertoires in COVID-19. Some clones are missing from TCRdb's copy, which holds only in-frame ones; the method was immunoSEQ multiplex PCR. Of about 12,000 clones listed, 88% are singletons. The sequencing sample was made of peripheral blood. The receptors were sampled from a human donor in a cohort sampled during active COVID-19. CDR3s include the opening cysteine and the closing phenylalanine or tryptophan. The order of the fields is D gene, clone size, J gene, V gene, CDR3 protein, CDR3 DNA. D genes are given only for firm matches. Expanded clones get a size class; other rows say once, few or many, or leave the size out.

TRBD1 | NA | TRBJ1-1 | TRBV7-9 | CASSLPGGDTEAFF | TGTGCCAGCAGCTTGCCAGGGGGAGACACTGAAGCTTTCTTT
NA | NA | TRBJ2-3 | TRBV3-1/TRBV3-2 | CASSPTTDTQYF | TGTGCCAGCAGCCCCACTACAGATACGCAGTATTTT
NA | NA | TRBJ1-4 | TRBV29-1 | CSAEWGRNEKLFF | TGCAGCGCGGAGTGGGGGCGTAATGAAAAACTGTTTTTT
NA | once | TRBJ1-2 | TRBV11-2 | CASTTWTATDYTF | TGTGCCAGCACGACCTGGACAGCGACGGACTACACCTTC
NA | NA | TRBJ2-7 | TRBV13 | CASSRSSYEQYF | TGTGCCAGCAGCCGCAGCTCCTACGAGCAGTACTTC
NA | medium-sized | TRBJ2-4 | TRBV6-5 | CASSYGLGENIQYF | TGTGCCAGCAGTTACGGGCTGGGAGAAAACATTCAGTACTTC
NA | NA | TRBJ1-3 | TRBV28 | CASSFMEALGNTIYF | TGTGCCAGCAGTTTTATGGAGGCCCTCGGAAACACCATATATTTT
NA | NA | TRBJ1-5 | TRBV20-1 | CSASAIQGQPQHF | TGCAGTGCTAGTGCAATACAGGGTCAGCCCCAGCATTTT
NA | NA | TRBJ2-3 | TRBV24-1 | CATSDLASTDTQYF | TGTGCCACCAGTGATTTGGCGAGCACAGATACGCAGTATTTT
TRBD2 | NA | TRBJ2-2 | TRBV10-3 | CAISESGLAGTGELFF | TGTGCCATCAGTGAGAGCGGACTAGCGGGCACCGGGGAGCTGTTTTTT
NA | NA | TRBJ1-4 | TRBV5-1 | CASSLGATFNEKLFF | TGCGCCAGCAGCTTGGGGGCAACATTTAATGAAAAACTGTTTTTT
TRBD2 | NA | TRBJ2-2 | TRBV30 | CAWSVRTSGSPGELFF | TGTGCCTGGAGTGTCAGGACTAGCGGGAGTCCCGGGGAGCTGTTTTTT
TRBD1 | NA | TRBJ2-1 | TRBV10-3 | CAISEGTGIYNEQFF | TGTGCCATCAGTGAGGGGACAGGGATTTACAATGAGCAGTTCTTC
TRBD2 | few | TRBJ2-5 | TRBV7-2 | CASSATSGGGETQYF | TGTGCCAGCAGCGCCACTAGCGGGGGGGGAGAGACCCAGTACTTC
NA | NA | TRBJ1-3 | TRBV2 | CASSDPRNTIYF | TGTGCCAGCAGTGATCCAAGAAACACCATATATTTT
TRBD1 | NA | TRBJ2-7 | TRBV7-8 | CASSWDRAYYEQYF | TGTGCCAGCAGCTGGGACAGGGCCTACTACGAGCAGTACTTC
NA | NA | TRBJ2-1 | TRBV7-3 | CASSLFQRNEQFF | TGTGCCAGCAGCTTATTCCAGCGTAATGAGCAGTTCTTC
TRBD2 | NA | TRBJ2-1 | TRBV5-1 | CASSPGGVHEQFF | TGCGCCAGCAGTCCCGGGGGGGTCCATGAGCAGTTCTTC
TRBD1 | few | TRBJ1-1 | TRBV29-1 | CSVRGGGTEAFF | TGCAGCGTAAGAGGGGGCGGCACTGAAGCTTTCTTT
TRBD2 | NA | TRBJ2-2 | TRBV7-2 | CASSLLAGVPGELFF | TGTGCCAGCAGCTTACTAGCGGGGGTTCCAGGGGAGCTGTTTTTT
NA | NA | TRBJ2-1 | TRBV7-3 | CASSLKWGGEQFF | TGTGCCAGCAGCTTAAAGTGGGGCGGTGAGCAGTTCTTC
NA | NA | TRBJ2-7 | TRBV30 | CALLTGAASYEQYF | TGTGCCCTCCTAACTGGGGCGGCCTCCTACGAGCAGTACTTC
TRBD1 | NA | TRBJ2-6 | TRBV4-2 | CASSQEQGSGANVLTF | TGTGCCAGCAGCCAAGAACAGGGGTCCGGGGCCAACGTCCTGACTTTC
NA | NA | TRBJ2-2 | TRBV19 | CASSITGLGTGELFF | TGTGCCAGTAGTATAACAGGGTTAGGCACCGGGGAGCTGTTTTTT